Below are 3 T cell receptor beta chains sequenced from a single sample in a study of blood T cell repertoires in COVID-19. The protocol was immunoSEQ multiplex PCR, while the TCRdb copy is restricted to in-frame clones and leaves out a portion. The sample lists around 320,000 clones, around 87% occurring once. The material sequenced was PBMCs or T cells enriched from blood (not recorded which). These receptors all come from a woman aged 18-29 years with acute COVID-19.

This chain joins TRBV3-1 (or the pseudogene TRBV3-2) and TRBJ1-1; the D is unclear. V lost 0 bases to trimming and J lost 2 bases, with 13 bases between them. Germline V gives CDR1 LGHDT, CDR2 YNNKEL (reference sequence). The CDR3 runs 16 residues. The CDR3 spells CASSQERGILNTEAFF. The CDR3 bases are TGTGCCAGCAGCCAAGAAAGAGGAATTCTTAACACTGAAGCTTTCTTT.

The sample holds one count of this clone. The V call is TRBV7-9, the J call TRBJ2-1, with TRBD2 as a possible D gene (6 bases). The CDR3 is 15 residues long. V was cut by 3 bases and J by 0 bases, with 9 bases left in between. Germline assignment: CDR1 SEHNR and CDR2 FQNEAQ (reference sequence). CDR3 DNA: TGTGCCAGCAGCTTGCGGGGAGGCTCCTACAATGAGCAGTTCTTC. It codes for CASSLRGGSYNEQFF.

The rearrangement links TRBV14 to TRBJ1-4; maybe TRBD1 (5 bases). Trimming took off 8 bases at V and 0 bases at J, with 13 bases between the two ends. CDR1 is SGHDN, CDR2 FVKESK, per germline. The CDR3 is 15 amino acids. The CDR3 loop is CASSPGESTNEKLFF. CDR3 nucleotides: TGTGCCAGCTCGCCGGGGGAGTCAACTAATGAAAAACTGTTTTTT.